The clone carrying this T cell receptor (beta chain) was counted many times. No antigen is known for it. Trimming removed 7 bases from V and 2 bases from J; junction bases left unmatched: 4. The CDR3 is 13 amino acids. Germline V lookup: CDR1 MDHEN, CDR2 SYDVKM. One entry per CDR3 protein results from TCRdb running MiXCR on the reads. This table holds approximately 550,000 distinct CDR3 sequences, 16% found once. The data are from a study of T cell repertoires in cytomegalovirus infection. Study-wide points: Pooled public TCR beta family frequency picked out CMV carriers with the relevant HLA.

The receptor comes from a human donor in good health (CMV status not recorded). Some clones in this sample may be carry-over from other donors' samples. The V call is TRBV28, the J call TRBJ1-1; 7 bases align to TRBD1. The specimen sequenced was CD8+ T cells from PBMCs. The CDR3 DNA reads TGTGCCAGCAAAAACAGGGGCAACACTGAAGCTTTCTTT. It yields the protein CASKNRGNTEAFF.